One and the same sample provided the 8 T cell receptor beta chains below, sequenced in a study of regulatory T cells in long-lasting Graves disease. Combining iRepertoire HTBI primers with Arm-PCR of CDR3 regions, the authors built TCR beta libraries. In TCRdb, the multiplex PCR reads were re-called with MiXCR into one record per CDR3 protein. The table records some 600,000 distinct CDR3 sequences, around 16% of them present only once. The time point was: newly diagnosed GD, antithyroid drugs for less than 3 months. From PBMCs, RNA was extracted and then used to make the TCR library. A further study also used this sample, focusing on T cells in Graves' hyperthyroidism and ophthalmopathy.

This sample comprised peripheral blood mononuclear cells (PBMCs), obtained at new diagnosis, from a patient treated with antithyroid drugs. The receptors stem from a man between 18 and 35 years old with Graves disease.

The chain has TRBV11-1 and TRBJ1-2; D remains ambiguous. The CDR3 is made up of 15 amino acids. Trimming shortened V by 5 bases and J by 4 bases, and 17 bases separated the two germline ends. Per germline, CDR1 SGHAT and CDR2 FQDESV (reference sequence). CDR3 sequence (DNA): TGTGCCAGCAGCCAAGGGAAGGGCAGTGGCTATGGCTACACCTTC. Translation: CASSQGKGSGYGYTF.

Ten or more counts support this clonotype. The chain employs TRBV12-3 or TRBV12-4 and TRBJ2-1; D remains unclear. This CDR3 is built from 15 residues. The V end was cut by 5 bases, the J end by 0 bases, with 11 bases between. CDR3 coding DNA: TGTGCCAGCAGTAACTGGGCTGACTCCTACAATGAGCAGTTCTTC. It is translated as CASSNWADSYNEQFF.

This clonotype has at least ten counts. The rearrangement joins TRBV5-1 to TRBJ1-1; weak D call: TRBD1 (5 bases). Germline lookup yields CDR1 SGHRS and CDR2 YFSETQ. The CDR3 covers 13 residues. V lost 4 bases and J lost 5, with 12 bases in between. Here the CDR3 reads CASSTRGDTEAFF. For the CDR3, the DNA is TGCGCCAGCAGCACGAGGGGTGATACTGAAGCTTTCTTT.

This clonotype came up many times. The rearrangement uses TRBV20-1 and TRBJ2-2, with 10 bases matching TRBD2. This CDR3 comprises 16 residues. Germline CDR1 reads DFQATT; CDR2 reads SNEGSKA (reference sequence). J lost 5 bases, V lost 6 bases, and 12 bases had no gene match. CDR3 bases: TGCAGTGCGTACCCCGGGACTAGCGTAAAGACCGGGGAGCTGTTTTTT. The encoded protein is CSAYPGTSVKTGELFF.

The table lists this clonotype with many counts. In DNA, the CDR3 is TGCGCCAGCAGTGAACCGGGACAGGGCTGGCGTGAAGCTTTCTTT. Translating it yields CASSEPGQGWREAFF. This rearrangement joins TRBV10-2 to TRBJ1-1; TRBD1 agrees at 9 bases. The CDR3 runs to 15 residues. The J segment lost 7 bases and the V segment lost 3 bases, leaving 9 bases of the junction unmatched. Germline CDR1 is WSHSY and CDR2 is SAAADI.

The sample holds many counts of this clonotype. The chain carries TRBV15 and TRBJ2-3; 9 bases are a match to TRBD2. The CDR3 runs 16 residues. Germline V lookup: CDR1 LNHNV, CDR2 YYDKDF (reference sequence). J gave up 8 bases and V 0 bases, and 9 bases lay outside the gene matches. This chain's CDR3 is CATSRDSLAGWGTQYF. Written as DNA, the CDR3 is TGTGCCACCAGCAGAGATTCGCTAGCGGGATGGGGTACGCAGTATTTT.

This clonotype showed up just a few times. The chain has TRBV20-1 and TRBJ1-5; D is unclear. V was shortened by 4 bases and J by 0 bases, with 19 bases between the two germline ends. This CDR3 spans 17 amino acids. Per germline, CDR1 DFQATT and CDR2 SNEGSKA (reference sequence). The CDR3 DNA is TGCAGTGCTACCCCGGGCGCAAATACCAATAGCAATCAGCCCCAGCATTTT. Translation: CSATPGANTNSNQPQHF.

CDR3 loop: CSAAGQGYEQYF. The CDR3 coding sequence is TGCAGTGCCGCGGGACAGGGCTACGAGCAGTACTTC. This chain uses TRBV20-1 with TRBJ2-7; 9 nucleotides agree with TRBD1. V shed 6 bases and J 3 bases; nucleotides not matched to a gene: 3. This CDR3 has 12 residues. Germline CDR1 is DFQATT and CDR2 is SNEGSKA (reference sequence).